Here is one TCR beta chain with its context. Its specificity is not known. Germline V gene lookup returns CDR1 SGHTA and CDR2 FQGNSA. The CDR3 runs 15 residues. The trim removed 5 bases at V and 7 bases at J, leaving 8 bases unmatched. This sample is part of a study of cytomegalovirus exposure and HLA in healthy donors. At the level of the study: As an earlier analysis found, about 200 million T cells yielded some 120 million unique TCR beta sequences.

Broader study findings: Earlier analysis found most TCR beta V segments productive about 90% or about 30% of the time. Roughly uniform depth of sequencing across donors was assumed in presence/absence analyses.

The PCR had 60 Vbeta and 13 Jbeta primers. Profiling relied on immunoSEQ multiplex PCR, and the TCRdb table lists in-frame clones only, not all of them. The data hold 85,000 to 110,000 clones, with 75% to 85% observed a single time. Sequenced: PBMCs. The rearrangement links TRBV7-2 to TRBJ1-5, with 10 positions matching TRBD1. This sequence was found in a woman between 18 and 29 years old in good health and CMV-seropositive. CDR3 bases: TGTGCCAGCAGCCCGCGGGACAGGGGCGACCAGCCCCAGCATTTT. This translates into CASSPRDRGDQPQHF. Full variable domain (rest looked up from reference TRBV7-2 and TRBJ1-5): GAGVSQSPSNKVTEKGKDVELRCDPISGHTALYWYRQSLGQGLEFLIYFQGNSAPDKSGLPSDRFSAERTGGSVSTLTIQRTQQEDSAVYLCASSPRDRGDQPQHFGDGTRLSIL.